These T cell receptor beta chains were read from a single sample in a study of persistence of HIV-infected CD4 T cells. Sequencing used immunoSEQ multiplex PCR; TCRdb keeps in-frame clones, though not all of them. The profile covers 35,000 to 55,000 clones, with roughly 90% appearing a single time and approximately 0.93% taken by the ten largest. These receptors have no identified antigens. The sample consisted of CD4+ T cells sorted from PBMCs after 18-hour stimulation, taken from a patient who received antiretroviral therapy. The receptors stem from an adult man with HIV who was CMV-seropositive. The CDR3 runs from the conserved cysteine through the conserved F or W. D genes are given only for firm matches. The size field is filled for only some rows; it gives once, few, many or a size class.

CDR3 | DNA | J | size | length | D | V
CASRSDRAGNQPQHF | TGTGCCAGCAGATCCGACAGGGCCGGCAATCAGCCCCAGCATTTT | TRBJ1-5 | once | 15 | TRBD1 | TRBV6-5
CASSLQATSYNEQFF | TGTGCCAGCAGCTTACAGGCCACCTCCTACAATGAGCAGTTCTTC | TRBJ2-1 | NA | 15 | NA | TRBV11-3
CASSQSGTGGGSNQPQHF | TGTGCCAGCAGCCAAAGCGGGACAGGGGGCGGGAGTAATCAGCCCCAGCATTTT | TRBJ1-5 | NA | 18 | TRBD1 | TRBV3-1/TRBV3-2
CASTRDRGAQPQHF | TGTGCCAGCACCCGGGACAGGGGGGCACAGCCCCAGCATTTT | TRBJ1-5 | NA | 14 | TRBD1 | TRBV2
CASNSGTSGSYEQYF | TGTGCCAGCAACTCCGGGACTAGCGGGAGTTACGAGCAGTACTTC | TRBJ2-7 | NA | 15 | TRBD2 | TRBV6-5
CASSLGTNTEAFF | TGTGCCAGCAGCTTAGGCACCAACACTGAAGCTTTCTTT | TRBJ1-1 | NA | 13 | NA | TRBV7-8
CASSQGGGYNEQFF | TGTGCCAGCAGCCAGGGTGGAGGTTACAATGAGCAGTTCTTC | TRBJ2-1 | NA | 14 | NA | TRBV3-1/TRBV3-2
CASSATGGSGYTF | TGTGCCAGCAGTGCCACGGGGGGGTCCGGCTACACCTTC | TRBJ1-2 | once | 13 | NA | TRBV6-4
CASSDMAGSTDTQYF | TGTGCCAGCAGTGACATGGCAGGAAGCACAGATACGCAGTATTTT | TRBJ2-3 | NA | 15 | NA | TRBV2
CASTEKGYDGEKLFF | TGCGCCAGCACCGAGAAGGGCTACGACGGGGAAAAACTGTTTTTT | TRBJ1-4 | NA | 15 | NA | TRBV5-1
CASSSSVGHNYGYTF | TGTGCCAGCAGTTCAAGCGTGGGACACAACTATGGCTACACCTTC | TRBJ1-2 | NA | 15 | NA | TRBV6-5
CASSAGGTYGYTF | TGTGCCAGCAGTGCAGGAGGGACCTATGGCTACACCTTC | TRBJ1-2 | NA | 13 | NA | TRBV6-4
CASSQDTRGYGYTF | TGTGCCAGCAGCCAAGATACCAGGGGCTATGGCTACACCTTC | TRBJ1-2 | NA | 14 | NA | TRBV3-1/TRBV3-2
CASSFSTGSNQPQHF | TGTGCCAGTAGTTTCTCGACAGGGTCGAATCAGCCCCAGCATTTT | TRBJ1-5 | NA | 15 | TRBD1 | TRBV19
CASSLHTVNEQFF | TGTGCCAGCAGTTTACATACGGTCAATGAGCAGTTCTTC | TRBJ2-1 | NA | 13 | NA | TRBV28
CSIRLGTDGYTF | TGCAGCATCAGACTTGGGACAGATGGCTACACCTTC | TRBJ1-2 | NA | 12 | TRBD1 | TRBV29-1
CASLQGLYGYTF | TGTGCCAGCTTACAGGGCCTCTATGGCTACACCTTC | TRBJ1-2 | NA | 12 | NA | TRBV2
CAISEAVNQPQHF | TGTGCCATCAGTGAGGCAGTTAATCAGCCCCAGCATTTT | TRBJ1-5 | NA | 13 | NA | TRBV10-3
CASSQDYAGAGRSPLHF | TGTGCCAGCAGCCAAGATTACGCGGGGGCAGGTCGATCACCCCTCCACTTT | TRBJ1-6 | NA | 17 | NA | TRBV3-1/TRBV3-2
CASSQAGGESNQPQHF | TGTGCCAGCAGCCAAGCAGGGGGCGAGAGCAATCAGCCCCAGCATTTT | TRBJ1-5 | NA | 16 | TRBD1 | TRBV3-1/TRBV3-2
CASSQDRQVTEAFF | TGTGCCAGCAGCCAAGACAGGCAAGTAACTGAAGCTTTCTTT | TRBJ1-1 | once | 14 | NA | TRBV4-2
CASSGTKNYGYTF | TGTGCCAGCAGTGGGACAAAGAACTATGGCTACACCTTC | TRBJ1-2 | NA | 13 | NA | TRBV2